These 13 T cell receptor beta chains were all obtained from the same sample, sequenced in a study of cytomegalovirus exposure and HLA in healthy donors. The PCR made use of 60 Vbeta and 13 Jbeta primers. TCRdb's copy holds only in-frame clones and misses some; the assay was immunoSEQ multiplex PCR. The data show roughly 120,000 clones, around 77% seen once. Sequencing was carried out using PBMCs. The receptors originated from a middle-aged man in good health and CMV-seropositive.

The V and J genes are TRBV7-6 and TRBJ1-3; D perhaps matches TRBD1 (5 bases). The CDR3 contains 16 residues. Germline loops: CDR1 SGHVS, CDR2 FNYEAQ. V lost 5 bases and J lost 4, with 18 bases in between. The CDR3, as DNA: TGTGCCAGCAGCCCTCCGGGGGGGAGAAAGGGAAACACCATATATTTT. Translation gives CASSPPGGRKGNTIYF.

CDR3 in amino acids: CATQGAGSNQPQHF. CDR3 bases: TGTGCCACCCAGGGGGCCGGGAGCAATCAGCCCCAGCATTTT. The chain links TRBV6-5 to TRBJ1-5; the match to TRBD1 covers 8 bases. Per germline, CDR1 MNHEY and CDR2 SVGAGI. CDR3 size: 14 residues. J was trimmed by 1 base and V by 10 bases; bases with no gene match: 6.

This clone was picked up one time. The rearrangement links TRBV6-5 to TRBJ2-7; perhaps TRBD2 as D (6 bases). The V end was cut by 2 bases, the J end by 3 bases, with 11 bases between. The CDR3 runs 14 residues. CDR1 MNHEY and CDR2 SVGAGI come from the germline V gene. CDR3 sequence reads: CASSYGGTYYEQYF. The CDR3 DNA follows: TGTGCCAGCAGTTACGGGGGGACTTACTACGAGCAGTACTTC.

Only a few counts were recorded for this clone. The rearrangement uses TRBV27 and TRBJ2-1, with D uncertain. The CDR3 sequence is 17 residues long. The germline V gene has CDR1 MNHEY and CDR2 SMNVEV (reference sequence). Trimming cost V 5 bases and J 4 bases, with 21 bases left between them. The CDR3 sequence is CASSPPWAEKAYNEQFF. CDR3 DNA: TGTGCCAGCAGTCCCCCCTGGGCAGAGAAAGCTTACAATGAGCAGTTCTTC.

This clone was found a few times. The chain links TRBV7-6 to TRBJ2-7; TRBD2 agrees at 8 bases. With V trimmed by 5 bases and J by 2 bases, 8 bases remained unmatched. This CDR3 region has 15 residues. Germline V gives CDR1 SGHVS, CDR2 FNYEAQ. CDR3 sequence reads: CASSPTSGGAYEQYF. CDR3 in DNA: TGTGCCAGCAGCCCCACCAGCGGGGGAGCCTACGAGCAGTACTTC.

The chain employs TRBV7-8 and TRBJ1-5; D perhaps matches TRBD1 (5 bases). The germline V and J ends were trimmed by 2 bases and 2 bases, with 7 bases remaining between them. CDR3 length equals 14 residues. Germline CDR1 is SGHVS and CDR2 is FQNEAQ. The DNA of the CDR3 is TGTGCCAGCAGCTTATGGGGGGGCAATCAGCCCCAGCATTTT. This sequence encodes CASSLWGGNQPQHF.

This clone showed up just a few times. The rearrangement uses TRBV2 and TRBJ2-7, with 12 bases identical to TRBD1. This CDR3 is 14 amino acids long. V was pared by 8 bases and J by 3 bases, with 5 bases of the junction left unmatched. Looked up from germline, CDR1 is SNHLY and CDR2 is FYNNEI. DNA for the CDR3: TGTGCCAGCCGGGGACAGGGGGCAGTCTACGAGCAGTACTTC. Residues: CASRGQGAVYEQYF. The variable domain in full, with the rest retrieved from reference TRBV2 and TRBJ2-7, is EPEVTQTPSHQVTQMGQEVILRCVPISNHLYFYWYRQILGQKVEFLVSFYNNEISEKSEIFDDQFSVERPDGSNFTLKIRSTKLEDSAMYFCASRGQGAVYEQYFGPGTRLTVT.

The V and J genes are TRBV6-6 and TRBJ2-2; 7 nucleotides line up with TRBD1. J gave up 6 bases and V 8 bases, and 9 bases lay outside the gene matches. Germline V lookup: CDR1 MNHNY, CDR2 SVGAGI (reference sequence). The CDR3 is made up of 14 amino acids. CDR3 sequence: CASLDRVGAGELFF. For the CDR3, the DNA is TGTGCCAGCCTCGACAGGGTCGGGGCCGGGGAGCTGTTTTTT.

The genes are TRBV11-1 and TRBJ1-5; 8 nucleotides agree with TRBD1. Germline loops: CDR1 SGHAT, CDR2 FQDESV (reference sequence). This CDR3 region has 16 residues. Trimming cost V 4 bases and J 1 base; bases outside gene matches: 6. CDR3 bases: TGTGCCAGCAGCTCAGGACAGGGACCGAGCAATCAGCCCCAGCATTTT. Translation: CASSSGQGPSNQPQHF.

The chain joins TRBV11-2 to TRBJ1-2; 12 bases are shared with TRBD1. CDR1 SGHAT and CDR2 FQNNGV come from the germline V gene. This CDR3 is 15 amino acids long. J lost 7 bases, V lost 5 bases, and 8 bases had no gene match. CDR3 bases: TGTGCCAGCAGCCCAGGGACAGGGGGCTTTTCTGGCTACACCTTC. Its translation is CASSPGTGGFSGYTF.

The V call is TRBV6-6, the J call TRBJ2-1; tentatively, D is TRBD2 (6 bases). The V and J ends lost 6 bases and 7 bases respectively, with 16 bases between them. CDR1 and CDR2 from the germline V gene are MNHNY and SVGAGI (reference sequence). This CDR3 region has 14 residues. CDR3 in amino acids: CASRQLRAGNEQFF. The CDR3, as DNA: TGTGCCAGCAGGCAGCTTAGGGCGGGAAATGAGCAGTTCTTC.

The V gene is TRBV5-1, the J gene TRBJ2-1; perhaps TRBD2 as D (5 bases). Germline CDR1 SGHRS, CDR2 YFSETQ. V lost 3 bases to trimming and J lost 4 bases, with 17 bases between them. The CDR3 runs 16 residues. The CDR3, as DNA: TGCGCCAGCAGCTCTATTACTAGTTGGACGTACAATGAGCAGTTCTTC. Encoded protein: CASSSITSWTYNEQFF.

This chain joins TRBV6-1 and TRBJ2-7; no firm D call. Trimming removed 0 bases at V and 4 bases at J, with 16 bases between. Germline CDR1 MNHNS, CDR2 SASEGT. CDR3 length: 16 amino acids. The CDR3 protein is CASSEARSPFGYEQYF. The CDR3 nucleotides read TGTGCCAGCAGTGAAGCGAGGTCCCCCTTCGGGTACGAGCAGTACTTC.